In its sample, the clone carrying this T cell receptor beta chain was seen a few times. Its antigen is undetermined. The germline gives CDR1 SGHRS, CDR2 YFSETQ. V lost 7 bases, J lost 4 bases, and 7 bases stayed unmatched. The CDR3 sequence is 16 residues long. Sequenced by immunoSEQ multiplex PCR; TCRdb stores in-frame clones only, minus some. The table includes roughly 100,000 clones, over 90% detected once. This record comes from a study of T cell responses to AZD1222 COVID-19 vaccine. Whole-study findings and limits: Most donors were white British, females outnumbered males, and clonal diversity was possibly underestimated. AZD1222 recipients seropositive at baseline numbered only 6 or 7. Recipients of two AZD1222 doses showed rising Spike-specific TCR breadth and depth. Of spike-specific TCRs, nearly half reportedly target regions left unmutated in variants.

Material: peripheral blood, obtained on day 0 of AZD1222 vaccination. The chain employs TRBV5-1 and TRBJ2-6; 11 nucleotides agree with TRBD1. The source of this sequence is an adult in good health. The CDR3 sequence: CASHGQGASGANVLTF. The CDR3 nucleotides are TGCGCCAGCCACGGACAGGGGGCTTCAGGGGCCAACGTCCTGACTTTC.